This TCR beta chain appears in the sequencing data of a study of T cell repertoires in cytomegalovirus infection. Study-level information: Both CMV infection and a matching HLA type were indicated by public TCR beta signatures. Whole-study results and caveats: HLA-C-restricted, CMV-specific TCR beta clonotypes were dominant ex vivo. People with CMV and the relevant HLA were identified by cumulative public TCR beta family frequency.

This clonotype was seen repeatedly, ten times or more. Its antigen is not identified. Per germline, CDR1 SGHTA and CDR2 FQGNSA. V shed 4 bases and J shed 5 bases, with 9 bases lying between them. The CDR3 totals 13 residues. TCRdb re-called the reads with MiXCR, one entry per CDR3 protein. The sample carries about 680,000 distinct CDR3 sequences, more than 20% recorded once. The J gene is TRBJ2-1, the V gene TRBV7-2, with D possibly matching TRBD2 (6 bases). The sequence was obtained from a human donor in good health (CMV status not recorded). Some clones in this sample may be carry-over from other donors' samples. The sequenced sample consisted of CD8+ T cells from PBMCs. As DNA, the CDR3 is TGTGCCAGCAGCTCTGGGACTGACAATGAGCAGTTCTTC. Amino acid sequence: CASSSGTDNEQFF.